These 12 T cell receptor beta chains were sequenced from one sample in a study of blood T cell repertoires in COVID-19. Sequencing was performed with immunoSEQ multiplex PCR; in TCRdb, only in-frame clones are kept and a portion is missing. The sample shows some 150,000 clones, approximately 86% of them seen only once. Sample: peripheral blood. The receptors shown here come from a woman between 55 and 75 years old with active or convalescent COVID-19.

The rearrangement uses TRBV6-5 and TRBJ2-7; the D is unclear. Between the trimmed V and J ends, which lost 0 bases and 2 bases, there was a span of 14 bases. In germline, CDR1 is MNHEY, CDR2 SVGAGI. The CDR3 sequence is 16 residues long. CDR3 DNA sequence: TGTGCCAGCAGTTACTCCCCAGGCCTACCTACCTACGAGCAGTACTTC. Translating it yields CASSYSPGLPTYEQYF.

CDR3 sequence (DNA): TGTGCCAGTAGTATCACAGGGGGCGCAGGCTATGGCTACACCTTC. Translating gives CASSITGGAGYGYTF. The chain combines TRBV19 with TRBJ1-2; 9 nucleotides line up with TRBD1. This CDR3 region has 15 residues. Germline-derived CDR1 and CDR2 are LNHDA and SQIVND (reference sequence). The ends lost 3 bases at V and 4 bases at J; junction bases unmatched: 6. The full variable domain, in which reference TRBV19 and TRBJ1-2 provide the parts outside the CDR3, is DGGITQSPKYLFRKEGQNVTLSCEQNLNHDAMYWYRQDPGQGLRLIYYSQIVNDFQKGDIAEGYSVSREKKESFPLTVTSAQKNPTAFYLCASSITGGAGYGYTFGSGTRLTVV.

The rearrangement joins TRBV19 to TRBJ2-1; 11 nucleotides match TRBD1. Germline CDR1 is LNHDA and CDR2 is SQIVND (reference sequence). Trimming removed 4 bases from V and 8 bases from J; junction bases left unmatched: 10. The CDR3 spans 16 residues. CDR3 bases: TGTGCCAGTAGTACTTTAAGGGACAGGGGGTCCGATGAGCAGTTCTTC. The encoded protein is CASSTLRDRGSDEQFF.

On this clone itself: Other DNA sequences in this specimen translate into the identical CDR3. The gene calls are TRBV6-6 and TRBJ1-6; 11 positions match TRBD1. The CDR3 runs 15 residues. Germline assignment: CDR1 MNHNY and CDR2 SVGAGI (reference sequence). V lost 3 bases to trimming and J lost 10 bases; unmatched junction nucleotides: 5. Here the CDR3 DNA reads TGTGCCAGCAGTTATGAGGGACAGGGGGTGTCACCCCTCCACTTT. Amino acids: CASSYEGQGVSPLHF.

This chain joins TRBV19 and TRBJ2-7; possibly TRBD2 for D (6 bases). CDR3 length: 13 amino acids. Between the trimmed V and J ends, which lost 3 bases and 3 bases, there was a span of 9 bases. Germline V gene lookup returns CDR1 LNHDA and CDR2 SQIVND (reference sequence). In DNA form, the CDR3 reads TGTGCCAGTAGTATCGGAGGGCGCTACGAGCAGTACTTC. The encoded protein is CASSIGGRYEQYF.

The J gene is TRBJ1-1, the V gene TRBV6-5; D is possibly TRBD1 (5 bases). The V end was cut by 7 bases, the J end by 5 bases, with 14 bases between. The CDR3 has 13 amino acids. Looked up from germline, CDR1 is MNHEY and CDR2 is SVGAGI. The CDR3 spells CASTAGMVTEAFF. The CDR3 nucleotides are TGTGCCAGCACAGCAGGGATGGTAACTGAAGCTTTCTTT.

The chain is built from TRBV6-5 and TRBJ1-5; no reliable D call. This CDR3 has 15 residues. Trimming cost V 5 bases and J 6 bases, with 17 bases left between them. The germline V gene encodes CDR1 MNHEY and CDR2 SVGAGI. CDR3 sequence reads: CASSLGANGVQPQHF. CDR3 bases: TGTGCCAGCAGTCTAGGAGCAAACGGGGTTCAGCCCCAGCATTTT.

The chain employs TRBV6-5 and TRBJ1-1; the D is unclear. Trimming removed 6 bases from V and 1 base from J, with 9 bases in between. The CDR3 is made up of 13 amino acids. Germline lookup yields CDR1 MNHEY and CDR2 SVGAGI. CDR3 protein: CASSGIRNTEAFF. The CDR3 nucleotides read TGTGCCAGCAGCGGTATTAGGAACACTGAAGCTTTCTTT.

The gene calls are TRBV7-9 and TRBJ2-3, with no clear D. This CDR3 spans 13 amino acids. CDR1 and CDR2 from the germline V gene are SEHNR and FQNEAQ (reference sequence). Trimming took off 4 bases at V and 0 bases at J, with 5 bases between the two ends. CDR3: CASSWASTDTQYF. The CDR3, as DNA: TGTGCCAGCAGCTGGGCTAGCACAGATACGCAGTATTTT.

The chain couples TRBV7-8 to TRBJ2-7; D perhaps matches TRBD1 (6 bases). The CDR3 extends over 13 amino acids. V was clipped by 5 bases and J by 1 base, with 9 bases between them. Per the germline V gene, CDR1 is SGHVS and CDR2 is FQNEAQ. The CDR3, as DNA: TGTGCCAGCAGCGCGGACAGTTCCTACGAGCAGTACTTC. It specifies CASSADSSYEQYF.

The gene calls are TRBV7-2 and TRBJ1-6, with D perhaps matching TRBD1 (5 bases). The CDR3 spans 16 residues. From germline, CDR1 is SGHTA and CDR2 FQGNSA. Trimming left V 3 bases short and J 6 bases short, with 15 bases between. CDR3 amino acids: CASSLDGGALNSPLHF. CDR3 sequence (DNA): TGTGCCAGCAGCTTGGACGGTGGGGCGCTTAATTCACCCCTCCACTTT.

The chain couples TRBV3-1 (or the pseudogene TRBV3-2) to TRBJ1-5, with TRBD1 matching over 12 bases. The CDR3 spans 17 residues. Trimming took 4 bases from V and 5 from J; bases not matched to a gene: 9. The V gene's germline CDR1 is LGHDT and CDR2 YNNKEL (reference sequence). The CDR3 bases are TGTGCCAGCAGCCCTGGGACAGGGGGCGTTAATCATCAGCCCCAGCATTTT. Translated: CASSPGTGGVNHQPQHF.